This TCR beta chain was sequenced during a study of beta chain features in type 1 diabetes. TCRB transcripts that were expressed got sequenced, as all of the isolated RNA had been reverse transcribed. TCRdb keeps only in-frame clones here, not all; method: immunoSEQ multiplex PCR. Among 150,000 to 200,000 clones listed, roughly 9% were seen once. CDR1 SGHNT and CDR2 YYREEE come from the germline V gene (reference sequence). Trimming at V came to 3 bases and at J to 4 bases, leaving 7 bases not matched to a gene. The CDR3 runs to 15 residues. Specimen: central memory CD4+ T cells from blood. The receptor's source is a woman between 18 and 30 years old in good health. The chain carries TRBV5-4 and TRBJ2-5, with 9 bases lining up with TRBD2. CDR3 amino acids: CASSSRLADGETQYF. DNA for the CDR3: TGTGCCAGCAGCTCAAGACTAGCGGATGGAGAGACCCAGTACTTC.